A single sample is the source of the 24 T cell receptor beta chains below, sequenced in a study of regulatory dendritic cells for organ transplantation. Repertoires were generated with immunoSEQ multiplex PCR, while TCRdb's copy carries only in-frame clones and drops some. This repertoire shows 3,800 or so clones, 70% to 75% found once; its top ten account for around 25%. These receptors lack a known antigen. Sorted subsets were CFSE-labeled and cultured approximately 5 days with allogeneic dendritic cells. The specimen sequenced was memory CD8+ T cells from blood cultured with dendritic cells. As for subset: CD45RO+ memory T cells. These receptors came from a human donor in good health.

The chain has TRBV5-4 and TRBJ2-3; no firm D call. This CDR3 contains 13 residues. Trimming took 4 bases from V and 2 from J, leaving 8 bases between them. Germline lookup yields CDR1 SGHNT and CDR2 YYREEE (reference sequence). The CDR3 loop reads CASSTEPTDTQYF. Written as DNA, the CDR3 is TGTGCCAGCAGCACCGAGCCCACAGATACGCAGTATTTT.

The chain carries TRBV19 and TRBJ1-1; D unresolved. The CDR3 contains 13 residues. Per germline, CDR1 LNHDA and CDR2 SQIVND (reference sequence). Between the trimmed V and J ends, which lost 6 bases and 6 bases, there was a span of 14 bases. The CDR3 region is CASSIRSTAEAFF. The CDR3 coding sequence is TGTGCCAGTAGCATAAGGAGTACAGCTGAAGCTTTCTTT.

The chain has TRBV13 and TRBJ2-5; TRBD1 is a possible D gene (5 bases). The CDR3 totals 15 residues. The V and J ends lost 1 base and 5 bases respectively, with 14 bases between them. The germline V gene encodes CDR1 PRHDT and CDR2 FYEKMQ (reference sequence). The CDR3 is CASSLVPAGMETQYF. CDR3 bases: TGTGCCAGCAGCTTAGTTCCCGCAGGGATGGAGACCCAGTACTTC.

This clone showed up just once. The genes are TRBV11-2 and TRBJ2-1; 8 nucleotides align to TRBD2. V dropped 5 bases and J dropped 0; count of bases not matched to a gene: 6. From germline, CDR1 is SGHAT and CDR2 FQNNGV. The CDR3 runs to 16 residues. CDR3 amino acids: CASSQVAGSSYNEQFF. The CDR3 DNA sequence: TGTGCCAGCAGCCAAGTAGCGGGAAGCTCCTACAATGAGCAGTTCTTC.

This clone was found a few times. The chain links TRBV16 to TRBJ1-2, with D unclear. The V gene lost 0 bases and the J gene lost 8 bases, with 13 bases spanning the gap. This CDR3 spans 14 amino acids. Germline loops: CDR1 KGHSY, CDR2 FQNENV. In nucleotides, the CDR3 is TGTGCCAGCAGCCAATCAAGCGAGGGTATGGGCTACACCTTC. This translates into CASSQSSEGMGYTF.

The CDR3 region is CASSPGQFLWGYTF. CDR3 sequence (DNA): TGTGCCAGCAGCCCCGGACAGTTCCTATGGGGCTACACCTTC. This chain uses TRBV11-2 with TRBJ1-2; D may be TRBD1 (6 bases). Trimming left V 5 bases short and J 8 bases short, with 18 bases between. The CDR3 extends over 14 amino acids. Germline loops: CDR1 SGHAT, CDR2 FQNNGV.

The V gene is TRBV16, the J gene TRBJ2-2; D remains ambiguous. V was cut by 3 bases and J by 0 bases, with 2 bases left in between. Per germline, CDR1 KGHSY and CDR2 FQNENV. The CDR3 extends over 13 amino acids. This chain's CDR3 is CASSHTNTGELFF. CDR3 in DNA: TGTGCCAGCAGCCATACGAACACCGGGGAGCTGTTTTTT.

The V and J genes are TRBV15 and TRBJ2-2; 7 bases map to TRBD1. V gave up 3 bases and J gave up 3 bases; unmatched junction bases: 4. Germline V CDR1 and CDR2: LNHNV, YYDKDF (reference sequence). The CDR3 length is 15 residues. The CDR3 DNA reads TGTGCCACCAGCAGCGGACAGGATGACACCGGGGAGCTGTTTTTT. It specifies CATSSGQDDTGELFF.

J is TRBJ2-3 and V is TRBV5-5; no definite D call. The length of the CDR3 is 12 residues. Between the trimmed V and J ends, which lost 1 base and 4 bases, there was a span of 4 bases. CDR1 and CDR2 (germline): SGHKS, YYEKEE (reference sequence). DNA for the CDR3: TGTGCCAGCAGCTTGTGGGCAGATACGCAGTATTTT. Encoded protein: CASSLWADTQYF.

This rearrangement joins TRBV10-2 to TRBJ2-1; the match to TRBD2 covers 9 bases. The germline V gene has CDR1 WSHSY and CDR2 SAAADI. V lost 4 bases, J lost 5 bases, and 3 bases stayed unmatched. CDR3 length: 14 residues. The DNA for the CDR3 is TGCGCCAGCAGTGTAGCGGGAGTCCACAATGAGCAGTTCTTC. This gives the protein CASSVAGVHNEQFF.

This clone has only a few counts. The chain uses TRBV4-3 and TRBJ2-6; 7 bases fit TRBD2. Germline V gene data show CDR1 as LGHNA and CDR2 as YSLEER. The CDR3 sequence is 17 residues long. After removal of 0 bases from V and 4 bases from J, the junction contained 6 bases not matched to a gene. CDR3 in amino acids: CASSQDGEGSGANVLTF. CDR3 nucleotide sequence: TGCGCCAGCAGCCAAGACGGGGAGGGATCCGGGGCCAACGTCCTGACTTTC.

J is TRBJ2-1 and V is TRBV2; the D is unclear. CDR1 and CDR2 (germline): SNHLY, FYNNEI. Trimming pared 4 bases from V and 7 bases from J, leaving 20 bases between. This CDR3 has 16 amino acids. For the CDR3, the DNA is TGTGCCAGCAGTGTAGGGCCGTATCCCCTAGAGAATGAGCAGTTCTTC. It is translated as CASSVGPYPLENEQFF. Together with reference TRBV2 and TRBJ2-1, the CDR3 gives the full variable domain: EPEVTQTPSHQVTQMGQEVILRCVPISNHLYFYWYRQILGQKVEFLVSFYNNEISEKSEIFDDQFSVERPDGSNFTLKIRSTKLEDSAMYFCASSVGPYPLENEQFFGPGTRLTVL.

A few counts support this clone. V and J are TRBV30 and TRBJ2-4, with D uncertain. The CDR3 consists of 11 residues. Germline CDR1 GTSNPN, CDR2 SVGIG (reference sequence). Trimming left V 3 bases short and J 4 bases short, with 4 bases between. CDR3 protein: CAWRTKNIQYF. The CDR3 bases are TGTGCCTGGAGGACTAAAAACATTCAGTACTTC.

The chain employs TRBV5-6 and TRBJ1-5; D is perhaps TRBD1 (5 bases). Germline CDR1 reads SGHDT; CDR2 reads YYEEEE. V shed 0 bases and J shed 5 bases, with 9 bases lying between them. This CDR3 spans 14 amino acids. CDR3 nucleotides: TGTGCCAGCAGCTTGGGGGCGGGGGATCAGCCCCAGCATTTT. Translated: CASSLGAGDQPQHF.

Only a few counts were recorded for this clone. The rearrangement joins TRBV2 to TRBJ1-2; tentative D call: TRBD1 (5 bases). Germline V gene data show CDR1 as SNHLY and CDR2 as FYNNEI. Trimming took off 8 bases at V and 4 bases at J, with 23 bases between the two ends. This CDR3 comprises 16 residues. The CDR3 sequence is CASHEVGRAATYGYTF. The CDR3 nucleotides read TGTGCCAGCCACGAAGTGGGCAGGGCCGCAACCTATGGCTACACCTTC. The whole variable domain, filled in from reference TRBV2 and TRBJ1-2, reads EPEVTQTPSHQVTQMGQEVILRCVPISNHLYFYWYRQILGQKVEFLVSFYNNEISEKSEIFDDQFSVERPDGSNFTLKIRSTKLEDSAMYFCASHEVGRAATYGYTFGSGTRLTVV.

DNA of the CDR3: TGTGCCAGTGGAAACGACGGGTCCTACGAGCAGTACTTC. Translation gives CASGNDGSYEQYF. The chain carries TRBV19 and TRBJ2-7; no clear D. Germline CDR1 reads LNHDA; CDR2 reads SQIVND (reference sequence). The V gene lost 8 bases and the J gene lost 1 base, with 12 bases spanning the gap. CDR3 length equals 13 residues. Based on the CDR3 plus reference TRBV19 and TRBJ2-7, the full variable domain is DGGITQSPKYLFRKEGQNVTLSCEQNLNHDAMYWYRQDPGQGLRLIYYSQIVNDFQKGDIAEGYSVSREKKESFPLTVTSAQKNPTAFYLCASGNDGSYEQYFGPGTRLTVT.

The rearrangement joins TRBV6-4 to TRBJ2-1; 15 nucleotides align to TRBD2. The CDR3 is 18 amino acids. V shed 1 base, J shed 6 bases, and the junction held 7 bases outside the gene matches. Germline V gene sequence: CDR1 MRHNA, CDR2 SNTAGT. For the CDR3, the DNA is TGTGCCAGCAGTGACTTAGGACTAGCGGGGGGGCTGGTCAATGAGCAGTTCTTC. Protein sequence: CASSDLGLAGGLVNEQFF.

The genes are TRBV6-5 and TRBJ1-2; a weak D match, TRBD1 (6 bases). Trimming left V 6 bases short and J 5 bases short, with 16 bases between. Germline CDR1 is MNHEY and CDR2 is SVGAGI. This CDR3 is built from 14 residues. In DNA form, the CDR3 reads TGTGCCAGCAGCTCCGGGACATCTCCGTATGGCTACACCTTC. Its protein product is CASSSGTSPYGYTF.

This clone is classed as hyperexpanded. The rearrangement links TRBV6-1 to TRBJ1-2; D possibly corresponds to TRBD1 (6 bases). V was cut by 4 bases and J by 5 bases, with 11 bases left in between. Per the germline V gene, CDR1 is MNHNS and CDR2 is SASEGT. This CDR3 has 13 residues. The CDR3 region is CASSVNQGYGYTF. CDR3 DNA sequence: TGTGCCAGCAGTGTAAATCAGGGGTATGGCTACACCTTC.

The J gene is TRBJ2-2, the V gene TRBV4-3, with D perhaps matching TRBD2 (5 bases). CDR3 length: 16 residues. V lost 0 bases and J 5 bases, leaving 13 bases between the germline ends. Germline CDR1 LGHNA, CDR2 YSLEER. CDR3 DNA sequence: TGCGCCAGCAGCCAAGATCTCTCTGGGGAGACCGGGGAGCTGTTTTTT. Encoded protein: CASSQDLSGETGELFF.

In nucleotides, the CDR3 is TGTGCCAGCAGCTTCGACAGGGGATCGTACGAGCAGTACTTC. Amino acids: CASSFDRGSYEQYF. The chain has TRBV7-6 and TRBJ2-7, with 8 bases lining up with TRBD1. Germline V gives CDR1 SGHVS, CDR2 FNYEAQ. CDR3 size: 14 residues. The V and J ends lost 3 bases and 4 bases, in that order; junction bases with no gene match: 5.

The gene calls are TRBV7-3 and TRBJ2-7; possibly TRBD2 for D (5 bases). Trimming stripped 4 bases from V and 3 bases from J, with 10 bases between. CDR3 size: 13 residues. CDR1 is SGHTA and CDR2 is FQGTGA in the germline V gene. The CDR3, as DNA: TGTGCCAGCAGCTCGGGATATAACTACGAGCAGTACTTC. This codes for CASSSGYNYEQYF.

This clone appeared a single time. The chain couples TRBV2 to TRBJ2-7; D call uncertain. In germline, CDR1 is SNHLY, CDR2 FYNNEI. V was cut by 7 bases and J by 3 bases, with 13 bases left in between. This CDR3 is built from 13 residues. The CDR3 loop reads CASTVPDSYEQYF. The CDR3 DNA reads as TGTGCCAGCACAGTTCCAGATAGCTACGAGCAGTACTTC.

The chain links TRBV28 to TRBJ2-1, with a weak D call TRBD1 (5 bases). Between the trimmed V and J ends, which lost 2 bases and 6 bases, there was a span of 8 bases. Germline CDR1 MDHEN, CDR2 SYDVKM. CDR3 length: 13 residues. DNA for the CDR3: TGTGCCAGCAGTTTAAGGGGTGGCAATGAGCAGTTCTTC. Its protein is CASSLRGGNEQFF.